This T cell receptor beta chain was sequenced for a study of blood T cell repertoires in COVID-19. Across the whole study: Both acute and convalescent COVID-19 samples were obtained from the United States, Italy and Spain.

This clone was counted once. Sequencing was performed with immunoSEQ multiplex PCR; in TCRdb, only in-frame clones are kept and a portion is missing. The sample has tens of thousands of clones, approximately 89% seen once. CDR3 length: 16 residues. After removal of 2 bases from V and 3 bases from J, the junction contained 7 bases not matched to a gene. Germline assignment: CDR1 SEHNR and CDR2 FQNEAQ (reference sequence). The sequence came from a woman of 80 years or more with acute or convalescent COVID-19. Sequences were obtained from peripheral blood. The chain joins TRBV7-9 to TRBJ2-3, with 8 nucleotides matching TRBD2. The CDR3 DNA follows: TGTGCCAGCAGCTTATGGTCCAGCGGGAGAACAGATACGCAGTATTTT. Protein: CASSLWSSGRTDTQYF.